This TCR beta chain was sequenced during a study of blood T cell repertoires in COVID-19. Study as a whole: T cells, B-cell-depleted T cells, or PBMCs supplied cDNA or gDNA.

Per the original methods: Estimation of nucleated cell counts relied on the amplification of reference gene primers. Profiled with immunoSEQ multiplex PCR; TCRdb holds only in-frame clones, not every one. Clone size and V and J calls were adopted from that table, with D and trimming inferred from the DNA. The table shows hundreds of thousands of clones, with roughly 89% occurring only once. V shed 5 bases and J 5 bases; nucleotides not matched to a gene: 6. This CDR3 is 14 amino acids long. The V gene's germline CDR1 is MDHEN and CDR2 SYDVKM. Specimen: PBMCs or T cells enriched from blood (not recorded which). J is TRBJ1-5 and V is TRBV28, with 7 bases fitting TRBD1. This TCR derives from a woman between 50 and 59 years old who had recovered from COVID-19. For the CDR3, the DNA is TGTGCCAGCAGTGCCATGACAGGGCATCAGCCCCAGCATTTT. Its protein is CASSAMTGHQPQHF.